The 21 T cell receptor beta chains reported below all come from one sample, sequenced in a study of PD-L1 blockade in urothelial cancer. Time point indicated: peripheral blood 6 weeks after treatment start. Profiling relied on immunoSEQ multiplex PCR, and the TCRdb table lists in-frame clones only, not all of them. Here the sample spans under 85,000 clones, 75% to 95% being singletons. Sequencing was performed on PBMCs, taken around atezolizumab (anti-PD-L1) treatment. The receptors here all came from a woman aged 80 or over with urothelial cancer.

About this clone: This likely comes from a read error, as the CDR3 has no conserved phenylalanine or tryptophan at its end. Because the CDR3's place on the DNA is in doubt, the DNA is left out and the CDR3 is given as listed by TCRdb. The V and J genes are TRBV6-1 and TRBJ1-2. The CDR3 length equals 12 residues, ends included. Germline CDR1 is MNHNS and CDR2 is SASEGT. CDR3 sequence: CANKDLTGRTEA.

This chain links TRBV19 with TRBJ2-2; TRBD1 might be the D (6 bases). The CDR3 totals 16 residues. Looked up from germline, CDR1 is LNHDA and CDR2 is SQIVND (reference sequence). V was shortened by 5 bases and J by 5 bases, with 18 bases between the two germline ends. The CDR3 region is CASSGVRTVGTGELFF. CDR3 coding DNA: TGTGCCAGTAGTGGGGTACGGACAGTGGGGACCGGGGAGCTGTTTTTT.

The chain couples TRBV7-3 to TRBJ2-6, with unresolved D. V was pared by 5 bases and J by 0 bases, with 14 bases between. The CDR3 is 17 amino acids. Germline CDR1 reads SGHTA; CDR2 reads FQGTGA. DNA of the CDR3: TGTGCCAGCAGCCAGCAACAGATTAGCTCTGGGGCCAACGTCCTGACTTTC. This gives the protein CASSQQQISSGANVLTF.

This sequence joins TRBV4-2 and TRBJ2-2, with a possible D match to TRBD2 (6 bases). CDR3 length: 15 residues. The germline V and J ends were trimmed by 4 bases and 2 bases, with 11 bases remaining between them. Germline values: CDR1 LGHNA, CDR2 YNFKEQ. CDR3 bases: TGTGCCAGCAGCCCGCGGACTATCAACACCGGGGAGCTGTTTTTT. Translated, it gives CASSPRTINTGELFF.

The chain combines TRBV6-5 with TRBJ2-7; a weak D match, TRBD1 (5 bases). V gave up 6 bases and J gave up 2 bases, with 14 bases separating them. This CDR3 region has 14 residues. Germline values: CDR1 MNHEY, CDR2 SVGAGI. In DNA form, the CDR3 reads TGTGCCAGCAGCCCCCGTTGGGGCCCCTACGAGCAGTACTTC. This encodes CASSPRWGPYEQYF.

The V and J genes are TRBV6-6 and TRBJ2-2; TRBD1 might be the D (5 bases). Germline V gene sequence: CDR1 MNHNY, CDR2 SVGAGI (reference sequence). CDR3 length: 12 amino acids. Trimming stripped 6 bases from V and 6 bases from J, with 8 bases between. The CDR3 spells CASRAGSGELFF. In nucleotides, the CDR3 is TGTGCCAGCAGGGCAGGGTCCGGGGAGCTGTTTTTT.

This chain links TRBV7-3 with TRBJ2-1; a weak D match, TRBD1 (5 bases). This CDR3 has 12 amino acids. Deletions cut 5 bases from V and 10 bases from J, with 12 bases between. Germline CDR1 is SGHTA and CDR2 is FQGTGA. The CDR3 here is CASSVQGSEQFF. In DNA, the CDR3 is TGTGCCAGCAGCGTCCAGGGTTCAGAGCAGTTCTTC.

In its sample, this clone was seen once. The gene calls are TRBV10-2 and TRBJ2-7; D unclear. V dropped 2 bases and J dropped 2 bases, with 10 bases sitting between them. The germline CDR1 and CDR2 sequences are WSHSY and SAAADI. The CDR3 contains 14 residues. CDR3 region: CASSEIVGPYEQYF. In DNA, the CDR3 is TGCGCCAGCAGTGAGATAGTTGGTCCCTACGAGCAGTACTTC.

The chain employs TRBV7-3 and TRBJ2-3; maybe TRBD1 (6 bases). With 5 bases removed from V and 0 bases from J, the gap between germline ends came to 15 bases. The germline gives CDR1 SGHTA, CDR2 FQGTGA. The CDR3 totals 16 residues. The CDR3 protein is CASSLGAERSTDTQYF. CDR3 sequence (DNA): TGTGCCAGCAGCCTGGGGGCGGAAAGAAGCACAGATACGCAGTATTTT.

The chain uses TRBV2 and TRBJ2-7, with 7 bases aligning to TRBD2. This CDR3 has 14 residues. Germline V gene sequence: CDR1 SNHLY, CDR2 FYNNEI. The V and J ends lost 3 bases and 3 bases, in that order; junction bases with no gene match: 5. As DNA, the CDR3 is TGTGCCAGCAGTGATGGCGGGAGAGACTACGAGCAGTACTTC. Protein sequence: CASSDGGRDYEQYF.

CDR3 DNA sequence: TGTGCCAGCAGCCGCAGCCTAAGCGACTATGGCTACACCTTC. This gives the protein CASSRSLSDYGYTF. This chain joins TRBV7-9 and TRBJ1-2; D remains ambiguous. The V end was cut by 5 bases, the J end by 3 bases, with 13 bases between. CDR3 length equals 14 residues. Germline V lookup: CDR1 SEHNR, CDR2 FQNEAQ (reference sequence).

The J gene is TRBJ2-7, the V gene TRBV27, with 12 nucleotides matching TRBD1. J gave up 7 bases and V 7 bases, and 11 bases lay outside the gene matches. The germline CDR1 and CDR2 sequences are MNHEY and SMNVEV (reference sequence). The CDR3 spans 15 residues. This CDR3 is CASTQEGQGAREQYF. For the CDR3, the DNA is TGTGCCAGCACCCAAGAGGGACAGGGGGCGCGTGAGCAGTACTTC.

The gene calls are TRBV2 and TRBJ1-3, with 8 bases matching TRBD1. V lost 6 bases, J lost 0 bases, and 10 bases stayed unmatched. The length of the CDR3 is 17 residues. Per the germline V gene, CDR1 is SNHLY and CDR2 is FYNNEI. The CDR3 region is CASRLRTGSLSGNTIYF. The DNA of the CDR3 is TGTGCCAGCAGGCTGCGGACAGGGTCCCTCTCTGGAAACACCATATATTTT. The complete variable domain, with remaining parts taken from reference TRBV2 and TRBJ1-3, reads EPEVTQTPSHQVTQMGQEVILRCVPISNHLYFYWYRQILGQKVEFLVSFYNNEISEKSEIFDDQFSVERPDGSNFTLKIRSTKLEDSAMYFCASRLRTGSLSGNTIYFGEGSWLTVV.

The V gene is TRBV5-1, the J gene TRBJ2-1; 9 positions agree with TRBD1. Germline V lookup: CDR1 SGHRS, CDR2 YFSETQ. This CDR3 has 18 amino acids. After removal of 0 bases from V and 10 bases from J, the junction contained 17 bases not matched to a gene. The CDR3 reads CASSLGQGVFSLGDEQFF. In nucleotides, the CDR3 is TGCGCCAGCAGCTTGGGACAGGGGGTGTTCAGTTTGGGGGACGAGCAGTTCTTC.

This chain connects TRBV6-1 to TRBJ2-1; TRBD1 is a possible D gene (5 bases). CDR1 is MNHNS, CDR2 SASEGT, per germline. This CDR3 is 17 amino acids long. Trimming removed 3 bases from V and 4 bases from J, with 19 bases in between. In DNA form, the CDR3 reads TGTGCCAGCAGTGAGTCGACAGTTGCAGCCCGGTACAATGAGCAGTTCTTC. It codes for CASSESTVAARYNEQFF.

The chain recombines TRBV30 with TRBJ1-2, with D tentatively TRBD1 (5 bases). Trimming cost V 3 bases and J 2 bases, with 13 bases left between them. The CDR3 is 14 amino acids. Germline V gene data show CDR1 as GTSNPN and CDR2 as SVGIG (reference sequence). CDR3 amino acids: CAWRRDDFNYGYTF. The CDR3 region has the DNA TGTGCCTGGAGGCGGGACGATTTCAACTATGGCTACACCTTC.

This clone turned up a few times. The rearrangement uses TRBV4-2 and TRBJ1-5; TRBD1 aligns across 8 bases. The CDR3 covers 19 residues. Germline V lookup: CDR1 LGHNA, CDR2 YNFKEQ. V was clipped by 0 bases and J by 9 bases; unmatched bases: 19. The CDR3: CASSQDASLGRQGAWPQHF. For the CDR3, the DNA is TGTGCCAGCAGCCAAGATGCCTCTCTTGGTCGGCAGGGGGCTTGGCCCCAGCATTTT.

The chain combines TRBV27 with TRBJ1-5, with TRBD1 as a possible D gene (5 bases). The CDR3 covers 14 residues. Trimming pared 3 bases from V and 6 bases from J, leaving 12 bases between. CDR1 MNHEY and CDR2 SMNVEV come from the germline V gene (reference sequence). The CDR3 bases are TGTGCCAGCAGTTTCTACAGCCAGGGTCAGCCCCAGCATTTT. As protein: CASSFYSQGQPQHF.

The V and J genes are TRBV28 and TRBJ2-7, with 7 bases aligning to TRBD1. V lost 3 bases, J lost 0 bases, and 2 bases stayed unmatched. Germline CDR1 reads MDHEN; CDR2 reads SYDVKM. This CDR3 contains 14 residues. In DNA form, the CDR3 reads TGTGCCAGCAGTTTTGACAGGGTCTCCTACGAGCAGTACTTC. Its translation is CASSFDRVSYEQYF.

V is TRBV29-1 and J is TRBJ1-2; D is undetermined. The CDR3 runs to 12 residues. V gave up 0 bases and J gave up 1 base, with 3 bases separating them. Germline-derived CDR1 and CDR2 are SQVTM and ANQGSEA. CDR3 sequence (DNA): TGCAGCGTTGAAGACCGTAACTATGGCTACACCTTC. It yields the protein CSVEDRNYGYTF.

The rearrangement uses TRBV27 and TRBJ2-6; 7 bases align to TRBD2. Unmatched junction bases numbered 5, after V lost 3 bases and J lost 0 bases. The germline V gene has CDR1 MNHEY and CDR2 SMNVEV (reference sequence). The CDR3 has 17 amino acids. This chain's CDR3 is CASSLGGVASGANVLTF. Written as DNA, the CDR3 is TGTGCCAGCAGTTTGGGGGGGGTTGCCTCTGGGGCCAACGTCCTGACTTTC.